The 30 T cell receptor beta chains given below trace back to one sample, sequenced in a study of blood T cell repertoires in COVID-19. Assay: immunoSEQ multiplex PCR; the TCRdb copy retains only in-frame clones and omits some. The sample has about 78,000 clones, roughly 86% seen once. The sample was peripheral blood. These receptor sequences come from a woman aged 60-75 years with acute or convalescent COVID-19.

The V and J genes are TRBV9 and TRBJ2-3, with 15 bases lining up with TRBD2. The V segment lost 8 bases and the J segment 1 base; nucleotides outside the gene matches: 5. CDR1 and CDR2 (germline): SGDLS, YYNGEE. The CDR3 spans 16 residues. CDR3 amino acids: CASGTSGGIRTDTQYF. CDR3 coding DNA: TGTGCCAGTGGGACTAGCGGGGGGATCCGCACAGATACGCAGTATTTT.

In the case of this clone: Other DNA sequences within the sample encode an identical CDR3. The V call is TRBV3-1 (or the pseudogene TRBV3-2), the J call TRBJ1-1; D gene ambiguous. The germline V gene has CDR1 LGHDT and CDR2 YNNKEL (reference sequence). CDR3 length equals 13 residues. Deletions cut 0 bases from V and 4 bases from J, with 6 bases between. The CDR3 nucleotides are TGTGCCAGCAGCCAAGATCGCGGCACTGAAGCTTTCTTT. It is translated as CASSQDRGTEAFF.

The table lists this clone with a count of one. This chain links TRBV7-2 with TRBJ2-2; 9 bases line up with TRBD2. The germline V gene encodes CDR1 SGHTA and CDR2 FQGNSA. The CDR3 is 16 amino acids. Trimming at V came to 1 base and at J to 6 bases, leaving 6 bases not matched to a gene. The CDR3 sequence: CASSLVGGRAPGELFF. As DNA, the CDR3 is TGTGCCAGCAGCTTAGTTGGCGGGAGGGCCCCCGGGGAGCTGTTTTTT.

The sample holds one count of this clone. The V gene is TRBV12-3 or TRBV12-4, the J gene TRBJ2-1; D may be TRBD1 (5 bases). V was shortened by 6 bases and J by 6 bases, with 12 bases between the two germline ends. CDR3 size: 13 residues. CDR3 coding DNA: TGTGCCAGCAGCCCCGACAGTTTCAATGAGCAGTTCTTC. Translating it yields CASSPDSFNEQFF.

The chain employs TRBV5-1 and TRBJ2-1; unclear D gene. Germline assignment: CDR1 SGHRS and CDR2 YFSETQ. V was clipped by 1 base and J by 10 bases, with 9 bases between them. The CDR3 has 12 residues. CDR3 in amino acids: CASSLTFGEQFF. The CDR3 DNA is TGCGCCAGCAGCTTGACATTTGGCGAGCAGTTCTTC.

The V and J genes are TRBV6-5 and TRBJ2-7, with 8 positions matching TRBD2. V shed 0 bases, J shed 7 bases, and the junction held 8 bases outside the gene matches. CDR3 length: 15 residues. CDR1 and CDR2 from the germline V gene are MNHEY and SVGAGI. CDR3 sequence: CASSYSGTSGGEQYF. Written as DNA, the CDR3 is TGTGCCAGCAGTTACTCGGGAACTAGCGGCGGAGAGCAGTACTTC.

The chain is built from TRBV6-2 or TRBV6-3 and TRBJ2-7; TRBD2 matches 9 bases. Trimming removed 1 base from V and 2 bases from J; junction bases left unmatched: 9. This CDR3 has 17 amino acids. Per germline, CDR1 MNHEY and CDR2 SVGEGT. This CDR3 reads CASSYYGRTSETYEQYF. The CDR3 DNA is TGTGCCAGCAGTTACTACGGACGGACTAGCGAGACCTACGAGCAGTACTTC.

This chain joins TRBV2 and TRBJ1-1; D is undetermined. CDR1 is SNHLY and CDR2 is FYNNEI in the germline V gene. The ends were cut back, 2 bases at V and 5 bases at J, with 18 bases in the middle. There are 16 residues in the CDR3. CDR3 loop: CASSESGSIRRTEAFF. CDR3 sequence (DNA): TGTGCCAGCAGTGAAAGCGGGAGTATTCGTCGGACTGAAGCTTTCTTT.

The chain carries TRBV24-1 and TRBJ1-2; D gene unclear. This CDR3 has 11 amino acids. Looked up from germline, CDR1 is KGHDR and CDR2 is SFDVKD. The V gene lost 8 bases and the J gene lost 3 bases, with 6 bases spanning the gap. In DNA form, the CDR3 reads TGTGCCACCACCCCGGACTATGGCTACACCTTC. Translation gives CATTPDYGYTF.

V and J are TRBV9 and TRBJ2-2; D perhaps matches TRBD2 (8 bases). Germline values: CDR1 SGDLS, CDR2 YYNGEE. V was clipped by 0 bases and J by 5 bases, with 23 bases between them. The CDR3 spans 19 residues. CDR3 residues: CASSVDRGGGGGRTGELFF. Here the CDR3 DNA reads TGTGCCAGCAGCGTAGACCGGGGGGGAGGGGGCGGTCGGACCGGGGAGCTGTTTTTT.

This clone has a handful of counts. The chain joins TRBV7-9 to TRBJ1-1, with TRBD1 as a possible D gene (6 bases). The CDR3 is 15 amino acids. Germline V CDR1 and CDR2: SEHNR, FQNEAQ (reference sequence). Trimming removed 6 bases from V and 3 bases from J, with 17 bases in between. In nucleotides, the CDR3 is TGTGCCAGCAGGCCGGCGGGGGGCGCCTACACTGAAGCTTTCTTT. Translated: CASRPAGGAYTEAFF.

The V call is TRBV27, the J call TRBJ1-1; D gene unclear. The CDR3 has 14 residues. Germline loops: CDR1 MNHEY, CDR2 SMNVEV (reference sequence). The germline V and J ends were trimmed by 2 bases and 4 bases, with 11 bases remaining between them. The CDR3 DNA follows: TGTGCCAGCAGTTTAGGAGGCTTCGGCACTGAAGCTTTCTTT. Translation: CASSLGGFGTEAFF.

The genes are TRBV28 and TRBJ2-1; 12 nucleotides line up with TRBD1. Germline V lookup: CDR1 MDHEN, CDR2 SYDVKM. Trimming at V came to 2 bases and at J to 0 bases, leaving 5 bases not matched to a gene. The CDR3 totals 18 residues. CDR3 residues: CASSLGTGGQSSYNEQFF. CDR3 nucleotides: TGTGCCAGCAGTTTAGGGACAGGGGGCCAGAGCTCCTACAATGAGCAGTTCTTC.

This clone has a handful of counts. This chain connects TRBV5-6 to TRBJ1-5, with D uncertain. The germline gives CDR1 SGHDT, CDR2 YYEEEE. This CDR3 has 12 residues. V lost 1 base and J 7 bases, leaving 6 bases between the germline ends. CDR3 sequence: CASSLRGQPQHF. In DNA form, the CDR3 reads TGTGCCAGCAGCTTGCGAGGGCAGCCCCAGCATTTT.

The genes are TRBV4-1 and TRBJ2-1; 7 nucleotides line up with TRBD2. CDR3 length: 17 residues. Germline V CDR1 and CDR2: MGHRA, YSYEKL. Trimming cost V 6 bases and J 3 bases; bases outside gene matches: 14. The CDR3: CASRPGNGGRGYNEQFF. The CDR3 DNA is TGCGCCAGCAGGCCCGGGAACGGGGGGAGGGGCTACAATGAGCAGTTCTTC.

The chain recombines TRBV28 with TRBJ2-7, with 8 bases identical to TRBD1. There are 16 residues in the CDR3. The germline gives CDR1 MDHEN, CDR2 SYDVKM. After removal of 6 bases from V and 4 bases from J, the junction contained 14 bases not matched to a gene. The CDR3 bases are TGTGCCAGCAGCCAAGATCGGACAGGGCGCCCTTACGAGCAGTACTTC. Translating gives CASSQDRTGRPYEQYF. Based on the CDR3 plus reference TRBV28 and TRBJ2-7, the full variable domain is DVKVTQSSRYLVKRTGEKVFLECVQDMDHENMFWYRQDPGLGLRLIYFSYDVKMKEKGDIPEGYSVSREKKERFSLILESASTNQTSMYLCASSQDRTGRPYEQYFGPGTRLTVT.

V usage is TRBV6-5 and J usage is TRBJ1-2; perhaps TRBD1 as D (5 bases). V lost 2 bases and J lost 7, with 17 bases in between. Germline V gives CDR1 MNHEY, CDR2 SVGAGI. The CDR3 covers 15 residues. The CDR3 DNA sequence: TGTGCCAGCAGTTACGAGGGCAACCCCGGGGGTGGCTACACCTTC. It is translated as CASSYEGNPGGGYTF.

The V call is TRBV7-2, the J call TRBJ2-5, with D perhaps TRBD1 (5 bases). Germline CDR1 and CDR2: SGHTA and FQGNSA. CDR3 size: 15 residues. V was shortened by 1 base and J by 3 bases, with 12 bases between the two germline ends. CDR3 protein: CASSLVGLDKETQYF. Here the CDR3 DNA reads TGTGCCAGCAGCTTAGTCGGGTTGGACAAAGAGACCCAGTACTTC.

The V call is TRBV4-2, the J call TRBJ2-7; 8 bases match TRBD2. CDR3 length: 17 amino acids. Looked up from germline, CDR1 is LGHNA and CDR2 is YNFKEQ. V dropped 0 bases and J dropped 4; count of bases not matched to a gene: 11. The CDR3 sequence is CASSQEPSRRGVYEQYF. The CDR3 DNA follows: TGTGCCAGCAGCCAAGAGCCTAGTCGGCGGGGGGTGTACGAGCAGTACTTC.

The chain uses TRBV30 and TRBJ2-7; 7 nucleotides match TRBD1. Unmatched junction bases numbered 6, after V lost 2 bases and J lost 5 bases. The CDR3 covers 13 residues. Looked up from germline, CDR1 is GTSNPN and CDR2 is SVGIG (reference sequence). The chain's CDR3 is CAWSRQGRDEQYF. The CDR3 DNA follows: TGTGCCTGGAGTAGACAGGGAAGAGACGAGCAGTACTTC. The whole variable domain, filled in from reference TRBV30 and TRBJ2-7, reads SQTIHQWPATLVQPVGSPLSLECTVEGTSNPNLYWYRQAAGRGLQLLFYSVGIGQISSEVPQNLSASRPQDRQFILSSKKLLLSDSGFYLCAWSRQGRDEQYFGPGTRLTVT.

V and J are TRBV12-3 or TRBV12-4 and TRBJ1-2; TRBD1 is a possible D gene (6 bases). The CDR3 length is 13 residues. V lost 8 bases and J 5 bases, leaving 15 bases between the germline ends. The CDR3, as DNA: TGTGCCAGCGTTTTTACAGGGTATTATGGCTACACCTTC. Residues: CASVFTGYYGYTF.

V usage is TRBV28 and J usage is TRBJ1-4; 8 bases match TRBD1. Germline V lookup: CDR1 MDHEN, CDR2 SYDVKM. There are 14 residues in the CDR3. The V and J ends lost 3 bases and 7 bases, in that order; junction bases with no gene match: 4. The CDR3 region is CASSFRGLSEKLFF. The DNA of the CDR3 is TGTGCCAGCAGTTTCAGGGGGCTCAGTGAAAAACTGTTTTTT.

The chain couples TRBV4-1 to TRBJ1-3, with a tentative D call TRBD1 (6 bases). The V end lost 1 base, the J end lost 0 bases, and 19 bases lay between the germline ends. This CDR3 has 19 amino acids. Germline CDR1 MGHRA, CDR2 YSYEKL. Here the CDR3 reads CASSQVRRGGGRSGNTIYF. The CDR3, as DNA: TGCGCCAGCAGCCAAGTCAGAAGAGGGGGGGGGCGCTCTGGAAACACCATATATTTT.

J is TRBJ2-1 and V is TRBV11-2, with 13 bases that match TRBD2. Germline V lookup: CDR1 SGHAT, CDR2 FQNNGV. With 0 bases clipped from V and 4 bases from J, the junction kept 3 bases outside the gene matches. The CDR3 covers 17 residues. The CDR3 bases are TGTGCCAGCAGCTTAGACGGGACTAGCGGGGCGTACAATGAGCAGTTCTTC. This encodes CASSLDGTSGAYNEQFF.

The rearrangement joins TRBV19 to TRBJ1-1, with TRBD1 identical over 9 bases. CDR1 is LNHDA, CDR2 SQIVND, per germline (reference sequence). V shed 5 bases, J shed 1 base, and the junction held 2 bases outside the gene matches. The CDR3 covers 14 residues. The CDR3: CASSSDRGNTEAFF. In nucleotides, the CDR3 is TGTGCCAGTAGTTCGGACAGGGGGAACACTGAAGCTTTCTTT.

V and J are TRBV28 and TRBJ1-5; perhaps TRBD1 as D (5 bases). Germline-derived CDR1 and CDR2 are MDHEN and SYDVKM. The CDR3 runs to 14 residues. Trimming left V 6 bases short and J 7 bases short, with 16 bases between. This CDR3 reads CASRFQGLGQPQHF. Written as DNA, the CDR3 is TGTGCCAGCAGATTTCAGGGTTTAGGACAGCCCCAGCATTTT.

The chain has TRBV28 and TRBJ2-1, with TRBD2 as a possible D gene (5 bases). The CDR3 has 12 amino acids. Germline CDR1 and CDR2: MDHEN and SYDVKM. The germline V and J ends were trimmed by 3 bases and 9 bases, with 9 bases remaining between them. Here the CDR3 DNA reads TGTGCCAGCAGTTTGAGGCTAGCTGAGCAGTTCTTC. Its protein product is CASSLRLAEQFF.

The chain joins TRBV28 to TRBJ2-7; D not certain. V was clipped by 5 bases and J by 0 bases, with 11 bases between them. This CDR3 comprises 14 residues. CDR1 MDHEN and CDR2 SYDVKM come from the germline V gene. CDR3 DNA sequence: TGTGCCAGCAGTGAAACCGGTATCTCCTACGAGCAGTACTTC. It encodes CASSETGISYEQYF.

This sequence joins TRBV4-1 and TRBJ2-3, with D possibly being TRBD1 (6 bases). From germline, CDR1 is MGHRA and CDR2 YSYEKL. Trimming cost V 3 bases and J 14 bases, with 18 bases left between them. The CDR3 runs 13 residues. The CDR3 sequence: CASSQFGTTAWYF. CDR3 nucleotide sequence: TGCGCCAGCAGCCAGTTCGGGACAACGGCGTGGTATTTT.

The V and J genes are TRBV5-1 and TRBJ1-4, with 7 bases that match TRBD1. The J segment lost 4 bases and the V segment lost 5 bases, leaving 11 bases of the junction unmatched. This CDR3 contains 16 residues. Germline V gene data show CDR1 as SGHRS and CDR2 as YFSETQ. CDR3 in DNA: TGCGCCAGCAGGACAGGGAAGGTGGCGGTTAATGAAAAACTGTTTTTT. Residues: CASRTGKVAVNEKLFF.